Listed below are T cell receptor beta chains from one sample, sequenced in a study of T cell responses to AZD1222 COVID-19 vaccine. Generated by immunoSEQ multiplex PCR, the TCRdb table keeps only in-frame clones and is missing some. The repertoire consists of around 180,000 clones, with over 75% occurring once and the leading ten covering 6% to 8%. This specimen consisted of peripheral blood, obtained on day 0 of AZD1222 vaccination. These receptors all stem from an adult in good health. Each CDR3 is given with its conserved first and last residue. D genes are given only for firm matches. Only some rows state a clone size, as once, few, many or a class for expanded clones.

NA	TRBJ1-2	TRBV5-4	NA	TGTGCCAGCAGCTTGCCAGGGTCGATCTATGGCTACACCTTC	CASSLPGSIYGYTF
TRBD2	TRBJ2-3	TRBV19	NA	TGTGCCAGTAGTAGTGTATGGACTAGCGGGAGAGGGAGCACAGATACGCAGTATTTT	CASSSVWTSGRGSTDTQYF
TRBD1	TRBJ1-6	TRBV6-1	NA	TGTGCCAGCAGTGCAGGGACAGTACTGAGCTCCTATAATTCACCCCTCCACTTT	CASSAGTVLSSYNSPLHF
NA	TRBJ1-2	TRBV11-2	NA	TGTGCCAGCAGCCCCATGGGCGATTCTGGCTACACCTTC	CASSPMGDSGYTF
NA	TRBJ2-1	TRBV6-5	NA	TGTGCCAGCAGTTACTCTCCCGGGACAAGCAATGAGCAGTTCTTC	CASSYSPGTSNEQFF
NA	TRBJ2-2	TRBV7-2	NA	TGTGCCAGCAGCTTCGAGGTCTTCGGGGAGCTGTTTTTT	CASSFEVFGELFF
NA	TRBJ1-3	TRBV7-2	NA	TGTGCCAGCAGCTTATCTGCAGGCGTCTCTGGAAACACCATATATTTT	CASSLSAGVSGNTIYF
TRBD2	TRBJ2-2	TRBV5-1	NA	TGCGCCAGCAGCTTGCTAGCGGGGGGGCGCACCGGGGAGCTGTTTTTT	CASSLLAGGRTGELFF
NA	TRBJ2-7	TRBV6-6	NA	TGTGCCAGCAGCCCCACAGACTCCTACGAGCAGTACTTC	CASSPTDSYEQYF
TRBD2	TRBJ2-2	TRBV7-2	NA	TGTGCCAGCAGCTTAGTCGGACTAGCGGGCAACACCGGGGAGCTGTTTTTT	CASSLVGLAGNTGELFF
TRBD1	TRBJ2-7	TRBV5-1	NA	TGCGCCAGCAGCTTTCAGGACAGGGGGCAGGGTGAGCAGTACTTC	CASSFQDRGQGEQYF
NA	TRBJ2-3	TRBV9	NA	TGTGCCAGCAGCGTTGTGAGCACAGATACGCAGTATTTT	CASSVVSTDTQYF
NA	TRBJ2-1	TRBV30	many	TGTGCCTGGAGTGTAGATGTGAAGTCGGAGCAGTTCTTC	CAWSVDVKSEQFF
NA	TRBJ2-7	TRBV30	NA	TGTGCCTGGAGTCCCCAACCTAATTACGAGCAGTACTTC	CAWSPQPNYEQYF
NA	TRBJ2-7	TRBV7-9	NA	TGTGCCAGCGGACCCCCCTCGAGCTCCTACGAGCAGTACTTC	CASGPPSSSYEQYF
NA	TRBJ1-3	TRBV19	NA	TGTGCCAGTAGGCCTACAGGCGGTACAGGCTTCGGGTATCCCTCTGGAAACGCCATATATTTT	CASRPTGGTGFGYPSGNAIYF
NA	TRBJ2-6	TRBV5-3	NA	TGTGCCCCGACAGGCACCGACTCAAGCTCTGGGGCCAACGTCCTGACTTTC	CAPTGTDSSSGANVLTF
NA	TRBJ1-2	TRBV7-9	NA	TGTGCCAGCAGGCATATTTCCGGGACAACTAACTATGGCTACACCTTC	CASRHISGTTNYGYTF